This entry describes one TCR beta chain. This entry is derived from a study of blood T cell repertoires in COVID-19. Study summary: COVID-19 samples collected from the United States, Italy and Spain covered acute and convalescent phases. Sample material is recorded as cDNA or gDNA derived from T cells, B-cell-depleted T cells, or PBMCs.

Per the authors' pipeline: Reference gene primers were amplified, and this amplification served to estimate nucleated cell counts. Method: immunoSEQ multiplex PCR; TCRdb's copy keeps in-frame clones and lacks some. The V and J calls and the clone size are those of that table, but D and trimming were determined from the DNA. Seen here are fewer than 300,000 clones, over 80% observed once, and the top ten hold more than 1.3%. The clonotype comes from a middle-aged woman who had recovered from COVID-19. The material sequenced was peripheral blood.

The CDR3 region has the DNA TGTGCCAGCAGCTTGCTTGTACAGGGAAAAGAGACCCAGTACTTC. As protein: CASSLLVQGKETQYF. The rearrangement joins TRBV13 to TRBJ2-5; D perhaps matches TRBD1 (6 bases). V lost 3 bases to trimming and J lost 3 bases, with 14 bases between them. Per the germline V gene, CDR1 is PRHDT and CDR2 is FYEKMQ (reference sequence). The CDR3 extends over 15 amino acids.